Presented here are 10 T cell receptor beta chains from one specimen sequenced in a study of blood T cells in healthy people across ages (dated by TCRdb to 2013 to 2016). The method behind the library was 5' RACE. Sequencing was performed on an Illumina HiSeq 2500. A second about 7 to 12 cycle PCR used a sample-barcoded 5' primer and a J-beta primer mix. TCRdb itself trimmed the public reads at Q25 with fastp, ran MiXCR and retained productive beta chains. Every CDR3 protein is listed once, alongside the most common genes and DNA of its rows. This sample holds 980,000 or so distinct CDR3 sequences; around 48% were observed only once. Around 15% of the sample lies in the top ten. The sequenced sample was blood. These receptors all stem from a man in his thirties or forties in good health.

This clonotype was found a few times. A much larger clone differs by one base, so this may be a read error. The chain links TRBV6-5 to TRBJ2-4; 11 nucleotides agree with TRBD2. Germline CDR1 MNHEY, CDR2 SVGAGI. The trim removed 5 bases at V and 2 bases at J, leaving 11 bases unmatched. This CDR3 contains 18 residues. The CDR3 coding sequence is TGTGCCAGCAGTCACACTAGCGGGGGAGGGAGGACCAAAAACATTCAGTACTTC. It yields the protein CASSHTSGGGRTKNIQYF.

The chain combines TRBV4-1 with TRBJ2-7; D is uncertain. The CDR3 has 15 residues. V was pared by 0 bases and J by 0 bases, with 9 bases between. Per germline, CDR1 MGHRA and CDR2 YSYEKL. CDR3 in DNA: TGCGCCAGCAGCCAAGATGAAACAAACTCCTACGAGCAGTACTTC. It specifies CASSQDETNSYEQYF.

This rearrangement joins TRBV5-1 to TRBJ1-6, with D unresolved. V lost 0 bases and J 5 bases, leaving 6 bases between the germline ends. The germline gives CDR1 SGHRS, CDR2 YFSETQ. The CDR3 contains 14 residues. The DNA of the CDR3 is TGCGCCAGCAGCTTGGGGGAGCATAATTCACCCCTCCACTTT. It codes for CASSLGEHNSPLHF.

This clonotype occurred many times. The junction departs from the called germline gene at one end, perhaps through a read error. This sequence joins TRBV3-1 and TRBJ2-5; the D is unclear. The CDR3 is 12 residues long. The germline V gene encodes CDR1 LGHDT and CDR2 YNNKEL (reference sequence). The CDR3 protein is CASSQEGETQYF. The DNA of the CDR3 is TGCGCCAGCAGCCAAGAAGGGGAGACCCAGTACTTC.

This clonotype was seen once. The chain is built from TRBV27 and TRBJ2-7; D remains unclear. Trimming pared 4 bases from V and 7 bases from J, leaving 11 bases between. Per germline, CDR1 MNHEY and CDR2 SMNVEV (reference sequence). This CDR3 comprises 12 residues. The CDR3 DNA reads TGTGCCAGCAGTTCGTACGCTACGGAGCAGTACTTC. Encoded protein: CASSSYATEQYF.

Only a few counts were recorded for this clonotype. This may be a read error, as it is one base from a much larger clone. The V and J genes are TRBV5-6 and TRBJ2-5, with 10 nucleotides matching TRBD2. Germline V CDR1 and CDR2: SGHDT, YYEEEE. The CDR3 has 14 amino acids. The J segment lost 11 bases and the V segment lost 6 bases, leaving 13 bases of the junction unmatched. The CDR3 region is CASTRWGSGGTQYF. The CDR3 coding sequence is TGTGCCAGCACCCGATGGGGTAGCGGGGGGACGCAGTACTTC.

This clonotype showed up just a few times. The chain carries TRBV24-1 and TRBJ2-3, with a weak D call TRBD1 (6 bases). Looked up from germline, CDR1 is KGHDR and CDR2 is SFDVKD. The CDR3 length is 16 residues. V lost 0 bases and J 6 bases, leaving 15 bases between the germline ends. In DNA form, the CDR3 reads TGTGCCACCAGTGATTTGCTGTCAGGGGCCAAGGATACGCAGTATTTT. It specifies CATSDLLSGAKDTQYF.

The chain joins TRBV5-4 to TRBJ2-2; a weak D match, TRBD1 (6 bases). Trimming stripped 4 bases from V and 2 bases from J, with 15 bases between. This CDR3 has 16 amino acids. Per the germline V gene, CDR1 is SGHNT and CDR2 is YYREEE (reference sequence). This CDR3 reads CASSPRVGANTGELFF. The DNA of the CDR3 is TGTGCCAGCAGCCCCCGTGTGGGGGCCAACACCGGGGAGCTGTTTTTT. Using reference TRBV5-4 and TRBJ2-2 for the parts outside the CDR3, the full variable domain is ETGVTQSPTHLIKTRGQQVTLRCSSQSGHNTVSWYQQALGQGPQFIFQYYREEENGRGNFPPRFSGLQFPNYSSELNVNALELDDSALYLCASSPRVGANTGELFFGEGSRLTVL.

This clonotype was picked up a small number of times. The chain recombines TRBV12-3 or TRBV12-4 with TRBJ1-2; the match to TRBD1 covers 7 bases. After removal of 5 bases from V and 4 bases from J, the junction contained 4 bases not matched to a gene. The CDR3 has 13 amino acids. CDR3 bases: TGTGCCAGCAGTCGACGACAGGGCTATGGCTACACCTTC. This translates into CASSRRQGYGYTF.

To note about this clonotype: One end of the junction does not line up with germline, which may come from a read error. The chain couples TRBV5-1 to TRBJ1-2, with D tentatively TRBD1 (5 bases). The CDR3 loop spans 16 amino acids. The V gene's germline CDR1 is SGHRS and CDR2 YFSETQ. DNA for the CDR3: TGCACCAGCAGTCAAAGTCACGGGGGAGGAATTACTGGCTACACCTTC. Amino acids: CTSSQSHGGGITGYTF.